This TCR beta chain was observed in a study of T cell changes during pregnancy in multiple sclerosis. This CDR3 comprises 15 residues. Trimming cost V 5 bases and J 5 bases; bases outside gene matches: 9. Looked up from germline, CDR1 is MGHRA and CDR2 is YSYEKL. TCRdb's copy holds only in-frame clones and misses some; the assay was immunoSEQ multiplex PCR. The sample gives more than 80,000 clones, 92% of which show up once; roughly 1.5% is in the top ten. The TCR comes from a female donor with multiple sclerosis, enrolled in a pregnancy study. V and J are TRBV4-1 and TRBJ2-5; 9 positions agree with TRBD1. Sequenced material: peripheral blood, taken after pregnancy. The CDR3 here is CASSLQGATGETQYF. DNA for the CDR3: TGCGCCAGCAGCTTACAGGGGGCAACCGGGGAGACCCAGTACTTC.